These T cell receptor beta chains were read from a single sample in a study of shared clonotypes between healthy human individuals. Produced via immunoSEQ multiplex PCR; TCRdb's table is partial and in-frame only. The data show some 980,000 clones, more than 75% seen once. The sequenced sample consisted of memory CD4+ T cells sorted from blood. These receptors all come from a young man in good health. CDR3s include the opening cysteine and the closing phenylalanine or tryptophan. D genes are given only for firm matches. The size field is filled for only some rows; it gives once, few, many or a size class.

J | D | size | V | CDR3 | DNA
TRBJ2-2 | . | . | TRBV3-2 | CASSGERVF | TGTGCCAGCAGCGGGGAGAGGGTTTTT
TRBJ1-2 | . | . | TRBV30 | CAWSQMGGYTF | TGTGCCTGGAGCCAGATGGGTGGCTACACCTTC
TRBJ1-1 | . | . | TRBV19 | CASGTLNTEAFF | TGTGCCAGCGGGACATTGAACACTGAAGCTTTCTTT
TRBJ1-1 | . | . | TRBV7-9 | CASSPLTFGAFF | TGTGCCAGCAGCCCCCTCACGTTCGGAGCTTTCTTT
TRBJ2-2 | . | . | TRBV5-1 | CASSLDKVLNTGELFF | TGCGCCAGCAGCTTAGATAAGGTCCTGAACACCGGGGAGCTGTTTTTT
TRBJ2-2 | . | . | TRBV2 | CASSELGRANTGELFF | TGTGCCAGCAGTGAATTGGGAAGGGCGAACACCGGGGAGCTGTTTTTT
TRBJ1-1 | TRBD1 | . | TRBV5-1 | CASRTTGGGTEAFF | TGCGCCAGCAGAACGACAGGGGGCGGCACTGAAGCTTTCTTT
TRBJ2-5 | . | . | TRBV21-1 | CASSKGQGPETQYF | TGTGCCAGCAGCAAAGGGCAGGGCCCAGAGACCCAGTACTTC
TRBJ1-2 | TRBD1 | . | TRBV27 | CASRDSGQGGGYTF | TGTGCCAGCAGAGATTCGGGACAGGGAGGCGGCTACACCTTC
TRBJ1-2 | TRBD1 | . | TRBV6-5 | CASSSGTARGYTF | TGTGCCAGCAGTTCCGGGACAGCTAGAGGCTACACCTTC
TRBJ1-6 | TRBD1 | . | TRBV27 | CASSFLSGGGDSPLHF | TGTGCCAGCAGTTTTTTGTCAGGGGGTGGTGATTCACCCCTCCACTTT
TRBJ2-1 | . | . | TRBV6-6 | CASRPWAEGVNNEQFF | TGTGCCAGCAGACCCTGGGCGGAGGGTGTAAACAATGAGCAGTTCTTC
TRBJ1-1 | . | many | TRBV18 | CASSPAPDRRTEAFF | TGTGCCAGCTCACCGGCCCCGGACCGTCGGACTGAAGCTTTCTTT
TRBJ2-1 | TRBD2 | . | TRBV9 | CASSPRTSGVTYNEQFF | TGTGCCAGCAGCCCCCGGACTAGCGGGGTTACCTACAATGAGCAGTTCTTC
TRBJ2-1 | . | . | TRBV10-3 | CAISLRDNEQFF | TGTGCCATCAGCCTAAGGGACAATGAGCAGTTCTTC
TRBJ1-2 | TRBD1 | . | TRBV10-3 | CAISDLQGADYGYTF | TGTGCCATCAGTGACCTACAGGGGGCGGACTATGGCTACACCTTC
TRBJ1-1 | . | few | TRBV6-5 | CASSYKQNTEAFF | TGTGCCAGCAGTTACAAACAGAACACTGAAGCTTTCTTT
TRBJ2-4 | TRBD2 | . | TRBV5-1 | CASSEAGENIQYF | TGCGCCAGCAGCGAAGCGGGAGAAAACATTCAGTACTTC
TRBJ1-1 | . | . | TRBV29-1 | CSAVMDGPDSTEAFF | TGCAGCGCTGTAATGGACGGCCCAGATAGCACTGAAGCTTTCTTT
TRBJ1-6 | TRBD1 | . | TRBV30 | CAWRLTGRNSPLHF | TGTGCCTGGAGGTTGACAGGGAGAAATTCACCCCTCCACTTT
TRBJ2-3 | TRBD2 | . | TRBV25-1 | CASSELAGATDTQYF | TGTGCCAGCAGCGAGTTAGCGGGGGCCACAGATACGCAGTATTTT
TRBJ2-3 | . | once | TRBV6-5 | CASSETGSPDTQYF | TGTGCCAGCAGTGAGACAGGTTCGCCAGATACGCAGTATTTT
TRBJ1-1 | . | many | TRBV6-5 | CASSYQGSNTEAFF | TGTGCCAGCAGTTACCAGGGATCGAACACTGAAGCTTTCTTT
TRBJ1-4 | TRBD1 | . | TRBV11-2 | CASSLYGTGSEKLFF | TGTGCCAGCAGCTTATATGGGACAGGGTCTGAAAAACTGTTTTTT
TRBJ1-1 | . | . | TRBV5-4 | CASSFEGAMNTEAFF | TGTGCCAGCAGCTTTGAAGGGGCCATGAACACTGAAGCTTTCTTT
TRBJ2-7 | . | . | TRBV27 | CASSPAWGRGYEQYF | TGTGCCAGCAGCCCAGCTTGGGGAAGAGGGTACGAGCAGTACTTC
TRBJ1-1 | . | . | TRBV6-6 | CASSYQDKNTEAFF | TGTGCCAGCAGTTACCAGGACAAGAACACTGAAGCTTTCTTT
TRBJ2-2 | TRBD2 | few | TRBV7-3 | CASSRTRGGIGELFF | TGTGCCAGCAGCCGAACTCGCGGGGGTATCGGGGAGCTGTTTTTT
TRBJ2-1 | TRBD2 | . | TRBV6-1 | CASSEMGLEVGEQFF | TGTGCCAGCAGTGAAATGGGACTAGAAGTAGGCGAGCAGTTCTTC
TRBJ1-4 | . | . | TRBV6-5 | CASSLQSFNEKLFF | TGTGCCAGCAGTTTACAGAGTTTTAATGAAAAACTGTTTTTT
TRBJ1-4 | . | few | TRBV6-4 | CASSAYREGYEKLFF | TGTGCCAGCAGTGCCTACAGGGAGGGTTATGAAAAACTGTTTTTT
TRBJ2-7 | . | . | TRBV7-2 | CASSLGRGAYEQYF | TGTGCCAGCAGCTTAGGTAGGGGGGCCTACGAGCAGTACTTC
TRBJ1-4 | . | . | TRBV30 | CAYRWGDEKLFF | TGTGCCTATCGGTGGGGTGATGAAAAACTGTTTTTT
TRBJ2-7 | . | . | TRBV5-4 | CASSLSKSAEQYF | TGTGCCAGCAGCTTGTCAAAATCCGCGGAGCAGTACTTC
TRBJ2-7 | . | . | TRBV6-5 | CASSYSSYEQYF | TGTGCCAGCAGTTACTCCTCCTACGAGCAGTACTTC
TRBJ2-2 | TRBD2 | few | TRBV28 | CASKVAGDTGELFF | TGTGCCAGCAAGGTGGCGGGAGACACCGGGGAGCTGTTTTTT
TRBJ1-1 | . | few | TRBV28 | CASSLYKGDGGAEAFF | TGTGCCAGCAGTTTATATAAAGGGGACGGGGGTGCTGAAGCTTTCTTT
TRBJ1-1 | . | . | TRBV10-1 | CASSESTGTTEAFF | TGCGCCAGCAGTGAGTCTACAGGGACCACTGAAGCTTTCTTT
TRBJ2-3 | TRBD2 | . | TRBV18 | CASSPLGGGAADTQYF | TGTGCCAGCTCACCATTAGGCGGGGGGGCCGCAGATACGCAGTATTTT
TRBJ1-6 | . | . | TRBV7-9 | CASSRRVSPLHF | TGTGCCAGCAGCCGTAGGGTTTCACCCCTCCACTTT
TRBJ2-7 | TRBD2 | . | TRBV7-8 | CASSLEVGGNYEQYF | TGTGCCAGCAGCTTAGAGGTCGGGGGGAACTACGAGCAGTACTTC
TRBJ1-4 | . | . | TRBV7-9 | CASSLEVGATNEKLFF | TGTGCCAGCAGCTTAGAAGTTGGTGCAACTAATGAAAAACTGTTTTTT
TRBJ2-5 | . | . | TRBV14 | CASSQDLEGTQYF | TGTGCCAGCAGCCAAGATCTAGAGGGGACCCAGTACTTC
TRBJ2-7 | TRBD1 | . | TRBV7-2 | CASSGRTGGEIIYEQYF | TGTGCCAGCAGCGGAAGGACAGGGGGCGAAATTATCTACGAGCAGTACTTC
TRBJ2-5 | . | . | TRBV30 | CAWSGGPQETQYF | TGTGCCTGGAGTGGGGGACCGCAAGAGACCCAGTACTTC
TRBJ2-6 | TRBD1 | few | TRBV19 | CASSSDRAGANVLTF | TGTGCCAGTAGTTCGGACAGGGCTGGGGCCAACGTCCTGACTTTC
TRBJ2-7 | . | many | TRBV21-1 | CASSKEADRVDYEQYF | TGTGCCAGCAGCAAAGAAGCAGACAGGGTCGACTACGAGCAGTACTTC
TRBJ1-1 | . | . | TRBV5-6 | CASSLVLSKGPFENTEAFF | TGTGCCAGCAGCTTGGTTCTTAGTAAGGGGCCATTCGAGAACACTGAAGCTTTCTTT
TRBJ2-3 | TRBD1 | once | TRBV30 | CAWSSGTGGRDTQYF | TGTGCCTGGAGTTCCGGGACAGGGGGCAGGGATACGCAGTATTTT
TRBJ1-4 | . | once | TRBV30 | CAWSLPGVGNEKLFF | TGTGCCTGGAGTCTGCCGGGGGTCGGTAATGAAAAACTGTTTTTT
TRBJ1-2 | . | . | TRBV29-1 | CSVEQGSGYTF | TGCAGCGTTGAGCAAGGTTCCGGCTACACCTTC
TRBJ2-3 | TRBD1 | . | TRBV7-9 | CASSADRGQATQYF | TGTGCCAGCAGCGCGGACAGGGGGCAGGCTACGCAGTATTTT
TRBJ2-3 | TRBD2 | . | TRBV6-5 | CASSYPSGGPQVF | TGTGCCAGCAGTTACCCTAGCGGGGGTCCCCAGGTTTTT
TRBJ1-2 | TRBD1 | . | TRBV10-2 | CASSDRDRANYGYTF | TGCGCCAGCAGTGACCGTGACAGGGCTAACTATGGCTACACCTTC